This is a list of T cell receptor beta chains from one sample in a study of blood T cell repertoires in COVID-19. The protocol was immunoSEQ multiplex PCR, while the TCRdb copy is restricted to in-frame clones and leaves out a portion. The repertoire holds some 87,000 clones, with roughly 86% as singletons. The sample was peripheral blood. These receptors originate from a human donor in a cohort sampled during active COVID-19. Each CDR3 is given with its conserved first and last residue. The D gene is left open where the match is weak. Size values are once, few and many counts, or a class for expanded clones, and some rows have none.

clone_size	v_call	j_call	d_call	cdr3_length	cdr3_nt	cdr3_aa
-	TRBV7-3	TRBJ2-1	TRBD2	14	TGTGCCAGCAGCTTTAACGGACTAGCGGTTGAGCAGTTCTTC	CASSFNGLAVEQFF
-	TRBV7-9	TRBJ2-7	-	14	TGTGCCAGCAGCTTAGTTGCAGGCTCCTACGGGCAGTACTTC	CASSLVAGSYGQYF
once	TRBV11-2	TRBJ2-7	-	14	TGTGCCAGCAGCTTTATACAGGCGGACTACGAGCAGTACTTC	CASSFIQADYEQYF
-	TRBV3-1/TRBV3-2	TRBJ1-1	-	14	TGTGCCAGCAGCCCTGGCAACCCTAACACTGAAGCTTTCTTT	CASSPGNPNTEAFF
-	TRBV4-3	TRBJ1-2	-	13	TGCGCCAGCAGCCAAGATCATGACAGTGGCTACACCTTC	CASSQDHDSGYTF
-	TRBV12-5	TRBJ1-6	-	14	TGTGCTAGTGGTTTGGGGCAGGTTAATTCACCCCTCCACTTT	CASGLGQVNSPLHF
-	TRBV14	TRBJ1-6	-	12	TGTGCCAGCAGCCAAGAACCGCCGGGGCTCCACTTT	CASSQEPPGLHF
-	TRBV4-3	TRBJ2-7	TRBD2	16	TGCGCCAGCAGCCAAGAGGAGCGGGGGGTGTCCTACGAGCAGTACTTC	CASSQEERGVSYEQYF
-	TRBV19	TRBJ1-6	-	13	TGTGCCAGTAGCGACTCCCGTAATTCACCCCTCCACTTT	CASSDSRNSPLHF
-	TRBV7-9	TRBJ1-6	-	13	TGTGCCAGCAGCCCCCGCGGGGATTCACCCCTCCACTTT	CASSPRGDSPLHF
-	TRBV6-5	TRBJ1-1	-	12	TGTGCCACCAGCGCGCGGAACACTGAAGCTTTCTTT	CATSARNTEAFF
-	TRBV30	TRBJ2-7	TRBD1	11	TGTGCCTGGACAGGGGGCTACGAGCAGTACTTC	CAWTGGYEQYF
-	TRBV18	TRBJ2-7	-	16	TGTGCCAGCTCACCATTCAACCAGGGAAGTCCCTACGAGCAGTACTTC	CASSPFNQGSPYEQYF
-	TRBV15	TRBJ2-3	TRBD1	15	TGTGCCACCAGCCGGACAGGGGGCAGGACAGATACGCAGTATTTT	CATSRTGGRTDTQYF
once	TRBV7-2	TRBJ2-7	-	15	TGTGCCAGCAGTTCCAGGGCCGGGACAACCTACGAGCAGTACTTC	CASSSRAGTTYEQYF
-	TRBV21-1	TRBJ1-1	-	14	TGTGCCAGCAGCATTCGGGACAGGGTGGCTGAAGCTTTCTTT	CASSIRDRVAEAFF
-	TRBV7-9	TRBJ2-3	TRBD2	17	TGTGCCAGCAGCTTAGGGCTAGCGGGGAGCCACACAGATACGCAGTATTTT	CASSLGLAGSHTDTQYF
-	TRBV27	TRBJ2-3	TRBD2	17	TGTGCCAGCAGTTCGGTACGACTAGCGGGGACCACAGATACGCAGTATTTT	CASSSVRLAGTTDTQYF
-	TRBV5-1	TRBJ2-7	TRBD1	16	TGCGCCAGCAGCCCTACCGGGACAGGGGGCGGCGGCGAGCAGTACTTC	CASSPTGTGGGGEQYF
-	TRBV10-2	TRBJ1-1	-	12	TGCGCCAGCCGGCGGGGGAACACTGAAGCTTTCTTT	CASRRGNTEAFF
once	TRBV4-3	TRBJ1-2	-	15	TGCGCCAGCAGCCAAGACGCCCAGGGGAACTATGGCTACACCTTC	CASSQDAQGNYGYTF
-	TRBV6-5	TRBJ2-1	TRBD2	14	TGTGCCAGCAGAGGCGGGGGACCGGATACTGAGCAGTTCTTC	CASRGGGPDTEQFF
once	TRBV6-4	TRBJ1-3	TRBD1	15	TGTGCCAGCAGTGGGGGACAGCCGCTGGGAAACACCATATATTTT	CASSGGQPLGNTIYF
-	TRBV6-2/TRBV6-3	TRBJ1-1	-	14	TGTGCCAGCAACCCTCAGGGGTTGAACACTGAAGCTTTCTTT	CASNPQGLNTEAFF
-	TRBV18	TRBJ1-2	TRBD1	14	TGTGCCAGCTCACCGAACAGGGACAGCTATGGCTACACCTTC	CASSPNRDSYGYTF
-	TRBV5-6	TRBJ1-5	TRBD1	15	TGTGCCAGCAGCAGACAGGGTTATAGCAATCAGCCCCAGCATTTT	CASSRQGYSNQPQHF
-	TRBV5-8	TRBJ1-2	TRBD1	16	TGTGCCAGCACCTCGAGGGCAGGGGGCTTCAACTATGGCTACACCTTC	CASTSRAGGFNYGYTF
-	TRBV10-3	TRBJ1-2	TRBD1	12	TGTGCCATCAGTGACAGGGGGTATGGCTACACCTTC	CAISDRGYGYTF
-	TRBV6-5	TRBJ1-1	TRBD1	14	TGTGCCAGCAGTTACTTATCAGGGGGGAGGGAAGCTTTCTTT	CASSYLSGGREAFF
few	TRBV6-2/TRBV6-3	TRBJ2-1	TRBD2	13	TGTGCCAGCAGTTACTCACGCGGGGGAGAGCAGTTCTTC	CASSYSRGGEQFF
-	TRBV3-1/TRBV3-2	TRBJ2-5	-	12	TGTGCCAGCAGCTCTTCCCCGGAGACCCAGTACTTC	CASSSSPETQYF
-	TRBV5-1	TRBJ2-1	TRBD1	14	TGCGCCAGCAGCTCGACAGGGGCTGCCGATGAGCAGTTCTTC	CASSSTGAADEQFF
-	TRBV11-2	TRBJ2-1	TRBD1	13	TGTGCCAGCAGCTTCTCAGGGGGCAGTGAGCAGTTCTTC	CASSFSGGSEQFF
-	TRBV5-1	TRBJ2-1	-	13	TGCGCCAGCAGCTTGGACAGTTACAATGAGCAGTTCTTC	CASSLDSYNEQFF
-	TRBV4-3	TRBJ2-1	-	16	TGCGCCAGCAGCCAAGATAGACTAGCAACAGGGAATGAGCAGTTCTTC	CASSQDRLATGNEQFF
-	TRBV4-1	TRBJ1-1	TRBD1	16	TGCGCCAGCAGCCAAGTTGGGACAGCCTGGAACACTGAAGCTTTCTTT	CASSQVGTAWNTEAFF
-	TRBV7-2	TRBJ1-4	TRBD1	16	TGTGCCAGCAGCACCCGACAGGGGAGGGGAGCTGAAAAACTGTTTTTT	CASSTRQGRGAEKLFF
-	TRBV5-1	TRBJ2-3	TRBD1	15	TGCGCCAGCAGCCTCGGGACAGGGGGCACAGATACGCAGTATTTT	CASSLGTGGTDTQYF
-	TRBV18	TRBJ2-3	TRBD2	17	TGTGCCAGCTCACGGACTAGCGGGGGCTCTAGCACAGATACGCAGTATTTT	CASSRTSGGSSTDTQYF
-	TRBV3-1/TRBV3-2	TRBJ1-1	-	11	TGTGCCAGCAGCCTAGGGGCTGAAGCTTTCTTT	CASSLGAEAFF
-	TRBV19	TRBJ1-1	-	14	TGTGCCAGTAGTAGGACATTGCTGAACACTGAAGCTTTCTTT	CASSRTLLNTEAFF
few	TRBV4-1	TRBJ1-6	TRBD1	17	TGCGCCAGCAGCCGATACATAACCGGGACAGGATATTCACCCCTCCACTTT	CASSRYITGTGYSPLHF
-	TRBV24-1	TRBJ2-1	TRBD2	16	TGTGCCACCAGTGCCAAGGGCGGGGGGAGATACAATGAGCAGTTCTTC	CATSAKGGGRYNEQFF
-	TRBV10-1	TRBJ2-5	TRBD2	17	TGCGCCAGCAGTGAGTCGACTCTAGCGGGGGGGCCCGGGACCCAGTACTTC	CASSESTLAGGPGTQYF
-	TRBV6-5	TRBJ1-5	-	15	TGTGCCAGCAGTTACTCAAGGGGAGGGACTCAGCCCCAGCATTTT	CASSYSRGGTQPQHF
-	TRBV5-4	TRBJ1-4	-	14	TGTGCCAGCGTAACAGGGCAGACTAATGAAAAACTGTTTTTT	CASVTGQTNEKLFF
-	TRBV6-5	TRBJ1-2	TRBD1	15	TGTGCCAGCAGTTACTCGCCAGGGGGAGGCTATGGCTACACCTTC	CASSYSPGGGYGYTF
few	TRBV10-2	TRBJ1-5	-	15	TGCGCCAGCAGTGAGAGTACCTATAGCAATCAGCCCCAGCATTTT	CASSESTYSNQPQHF
-	TRBV5-1	TRBJ2-3	TRBD2	16	TGCGCCAGCAGCCCGGGGGGGGGCGCATTCACAGATACGCAGTATTTT	CASSPGGGAFTDTQYF
-	TRBV6-5	TRBJ1-6	-	16	TGTGCCAGCAGTTCGGACAGATCGATCTATAATTCACCCCTCCACTTT	CASSSDRSIYNSPLHF